Each of the 9 T cell receptor beta chains below was sequenced from the same sample in a study of T cells in Graves' hyperthyroidism and ophthalmopathy (dated by TCRdb to 2018 to 2020). The library was obtained by multiplex PCR. The data were produced on an Illumina HiSeq 2000. Amplification of TCR beta CDR3 regions was carried out from RNA transcripts. A first-round RT-PCR of the TCR CDR3 used the HTBI primer set with the Qiagen OneStep RT-PCR kit. Through fastp at Q25 and MiXCR, TCRdb rebuilt clones from the public reads, retaining in-frame beta chains. CDR3 protein duplicates are merged, each entry listing the most common genes and DNA. The sample data list some 570,000 distinct CDR3 sequences, and 15% to 20% of these were observed just once. The biggest ten clones account for approximately 15% of the sample. The material sequenced was blood. The receptor set was obtained from a woman aged 18-30 years with Graves' ophthalmopathy.

In this sample, this clonotype turned up a few times. The rearrangement uses TRBV28 and TRBJ1-4; D is unclear. Germline loops: CDR1 MDHEN, CDR2 SYDVKM. V was trimmed by 7 bases and J by 8 bases, leaving 14 bases between them. This CDR3 contains 13 residues. The CDR3 is CASKPGSREKLFF. CDR3 coding DNA: TGTGCCAGCAAGCCTGGCAGTAGAGAAAAACTGTTTTTT.

This clonotype was seen only a few times. V gene TRBV3-1 combines with J gene TRBJ2-7; 8 bases agree with TRBD2. The CDR3 spans 18 residues. Germline CDR1 LGHDT, CDR2 YNNKEL (reference sequence). Germline trimming cut 1 base from V and 2 bases from J; bases unmatched to any gene: 13. CDR3 nucleotides: TGTGCCAGCAGCCAAGGAACCGCCGAGCGGGAGACCCCCTACGAGCAGTACTTC. Protein product: CASSQGTAERETPYEQYF.

The V and J genes are TRBV20-1 and TRBJ1-5; D unresolved. CDR3 length: 13 amino acids. Trimming left V 6 bases short and J 0 bases short, with 9 bases between. CDR1 and CDR2 from the germline V gene are DFQATT and SNEGSKA (reference sequence). CDR3 protein: CSAEQYSNQPQHF. CDR3 nucleotides: TGCAGTGCCGAGCAGTATAGCAATCAGCCCCAGCATTTT.

The chain employs TRBV12-3 or TRBV12-4 and TRBJ1-2; D is unclear. Trimming took 8 bases from V and 4 from J, leaving 20 bases between them. The CDR3 has 15 amino acids. CDR3 region: CASGTVGTRGYGYTF. CDR3 in DNA: TGTGCCAGCGGTACTGTCGGAACGCGTGGCTATGGCTACACCTTC.

The rearrangement links TRBV6-5 to TRBJ1-1; D might be TRBD1 (5 bases). The CDR3 is made up of 15 amino acids. V dropped 2 bases and J dropped 2 bases, with 12 bases sitting between them. Germline values: CDR1 MNHEY, CDR2 SVGAGI. CDR3 DNA: TGTGCCAGCAGTTACGCCCGGGGGGGTAACACTGAAGCTTTCTTT. As protein: CASSYARGGNTEAFF.

In regard to this clonotype: One end of the junction varies from germline; a read error may be responsible. The CDR3 bases are TGTGCCAGCAGCGTCGGTAGCGGGACCTACACTGAGCAGTTCTTC. Protein: CASSVGSGTYTEQFF. The rearrangement uses TRBV9 and TRBJ2-1; 8 bases align to TRBD2. The V gene's germline CDR1 is SGDLS and CDR2 YYNGEE. The CDR3 has 15 residues.

This clonotype was counted a few times. The chain uses TRBV14 and TRBJ2-1, with D unclear. V gave up 3 bases and J gave up 4 bases, with 16 bases separating them. Germline V CDR1 and CDR2: SGHDN, FVKESK. This CDR3 region has 16 residues. For the CDR3, the DNA is TGTGCCAGCAGCCACCCGGTGGGCCTCGCTTACAATGAGCAGTTCTTC. Residues: CASSHPVGLAYNEQFF.

This clonotype was detected ten times or more. The chain recombines TRBV5-1 with TRBJ2-7; the D gene is possibly TRBD1 (6 bases). V lost 0 bases and J lost 2, with 9 bases in between. CDR1 is SGHRS and CDR2 is YFSETQ in the germline V gene. The CDR3 sequence is 14 residues long. This CDR3 reads CASSLAGQTYEQYF. The CDR3 DNA is TGCGCCAGCAGCTTGGCGGGACAAACCTACGAGCAGTACTTC.

The J gene is TRBJ2-6, the V gene TRBV4-1, with D unclear. Germline V CDR1 and CDR2: MGHRA, YSYEKL. The CDR3 is made up of 16 amino acids. Trimming took 1 base from V and 0 from J, leaving 7 bases between them. This CDR3 reads CASSQAGRSGANVLTF. The CDR3 bases are TGCGCCAGCAGCCAAGCAGGTCGCTCTGGGGCCAACGTCCTGACTTTC.